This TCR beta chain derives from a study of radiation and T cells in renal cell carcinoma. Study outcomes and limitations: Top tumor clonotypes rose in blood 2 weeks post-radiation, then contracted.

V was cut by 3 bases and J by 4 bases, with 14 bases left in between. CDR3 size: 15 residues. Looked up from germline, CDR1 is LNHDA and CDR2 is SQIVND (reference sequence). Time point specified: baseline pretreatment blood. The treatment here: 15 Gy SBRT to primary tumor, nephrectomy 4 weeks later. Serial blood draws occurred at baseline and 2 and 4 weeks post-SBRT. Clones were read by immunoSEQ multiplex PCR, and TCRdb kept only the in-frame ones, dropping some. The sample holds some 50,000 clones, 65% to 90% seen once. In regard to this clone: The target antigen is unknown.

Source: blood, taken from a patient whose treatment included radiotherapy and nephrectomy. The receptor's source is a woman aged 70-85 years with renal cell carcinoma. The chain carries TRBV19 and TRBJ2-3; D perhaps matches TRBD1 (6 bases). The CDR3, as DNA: TGTGCCAGTAGTATGACAGGAGTTTCCGCAGATACGCAGTATTTT. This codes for CASSMTGVSADTQYF.